This passage covers 28 T cell receptor beta chains from one sample sequenced in a study of multiple sclerosis patients with progressive multifocal leukoencephalopathy. Generated by immunoSEQ multiplex PCR, the TCRdb table keeps only in-frame clones and is missing some. The table includes 25,000 to 35,000 clones, more than 75% detected once. Time point denoted: before natalizumab initiation. The sequencing input was PBMCs. These receptors all stem from a human donor with multiple sclerosis.

The V gene is TRBV4-2, the J gene TRBJ2-1; 7 bases match TRBD2. The V segment lost 1 base and the J segment 0 bases; nucleotides outside the gene matches: 0. The CDR3 spans 15 residues. CDR1 and CDR2 from the germline V gene are LGHNA and YNFKEQ. The CDR3 here is CASSQGGGSYNEQFF. CDR3 sequence (DNA): TGTGCCAGCAGCCAAGGGGGGGGCTCCTACAATGAGCAGTTCTTC.

The chain employs TRBV21-1 and TRBJ2-7. TRBV21-1 is classified as a pseudogene. This CDR3 has 14 amino acids. CDR3 residues: CASSPGGKLYEQYF. The CDR3 bases are TGTGCCAGCAGCCCCGGGGGCAAGCTCTACGAGCAGTACTTC.

This chain connects TRBV15 to TRBJ2-7; TRBD1 matches at 10 bases. J lost 1 base, V lost 1 base, and 4 bases had no gene match. In germline, CDR1 is LNHNV, CDR2 YYDKDF (reference sequence). The CDR3 totals 16 residues. The CDR3 nucleotides are TGTGCCACCAGCAGAGCTCCGGGACAGGGGTCCTACGAGCAGTACTTC. It yields the protein CATSRAPGQGSYEQYF.

This chain joins TRBV13 and TRBJ1-5; D is unclear. V was clipped by 0 bases and J by 7 bases, with 13 bases between them. CDR1 and CDR2 from the germline V gene are PRHDT and FYEKMQ (reference sequence). CDR3 size: 15 residues. CDR3 residues: CASSLGQRVRQPQHF. Here the CDR3 DNA reads TGTGCCAGCAGCTTAGGCCAACGGGTTAGGCAGCCCCAGCATTTT.

The chain combines TRBV5-1 with TRBJ2-5; 8 bases map to TRBD1. The J call may not be correct, given that the DNA end is closer to TRBJ2-7. This CDR3 spans 15 amino acids. CDR1 is SGHRS and CDR2 is YFSETQ in the germline V gene. The CDR3 is CASGTTGGSSYEQYF. DNA for the CDR3: TGCGCCAGCGGTACTACAGGGGGTTCATCCTACGAGCAGTACTTC.

V usage is TRBV27 and J usage is TRBJ1-5; weak D call: TRBD1 (5 bases). Germline V lookup: CDR1 MNHEY, CDR2 SMNVEV (reference sequence). This CDR3 is built from 14 residues. V lost 8 bases, J lost 4 bases, and 15 bases lay in between. Here the CDR3 reads CASRTLGRNQPQHF. Written as DNA, the CDR3 is TGTGCCAGCCGGACACTGGGGCGTAATCAGCCCCAGCATTTT.

The rearrangement links TRBV10-1 to TRBJ1-6, with TRBD1 matching 8 bases. V shed 4 bases, J shed 9 bases, and the junction held 8 bases outside the gene matches. The CDR3 spans 15 residues. CDR1 and CDR2 from the germline V gene are WNHNN and SYGVQD (reference sequence). CDR3 DNA sequence: TGCGCCAGCAGTGGCGGGACAGGCCGGGGTTCACCCCTCCACTTT. It yields the protein CASSGGTGRGSPLHF.

The chain is built from TRBV7-2 and TRBJ2-7; unclear D gene. There are 14 residues in the CDR3. V was trimmed by 9 bases and J by 3 bases, leaving 18 bases between them. Germline V gives CDR1 SGHTA, CDR2 FQGNSA. The CDR3 loop reads CARHSTGAVYEQYF. CDR3 sequence (DNA): TGTGCCAGACACTCGACGGGTGCGGTCTACGAGCAGTACTTC. The full variable domain, its missing parts supplied by reference TRBV7-2 and TRBJ2-7, is GAGVSQSPSNKVTEKGKDVELRCDPISGHTALYWYRQSLGQGLEFLIYFQGNSAPDKSGLPSDRFSAERTGGSVSTLTIQRTQQEDSAVYLCARHSTGAVYEQYFGPGTRLTVT.

The chain couples TRBV18 to TRBJ1-5, with 10 positions matching TRBD1. This CDR3 contains 16 residues. V lost 4 bases to trimming and J lost 2 bases; unmatched junction nucleotides: 5. Germline CDR1 and CDR2: KGHSH and LQKENI. CDR3 amino acids: CASSRSGTGGNQPQHF. CDR3 nucleotide sequence: TGTGCCAGCTCACGATCCGGGACAGGGGGCAATCAGCCCCAGCATTTT.

The rearrangement joins TRBV7-9 to TRBJ1-1; D might be TRBD1 (6 bases). Germline V gene data show CDR1 as SEHNR and CDR2 as FQNEAQ (reference sequence). The CDR3 is 12 amino acids. V was pared by 6 bases and J by 3 bases, with 8 bases between. The DNA for the CDR3 is TGTGCCAGCAGGAGGGGGTACACTGAAGCTTTCTTT. This translates into CASRRGYTEAFF. The variable domain in full, completed from reference TRBV7-9 and TRBJ1-1, reads DTGVSQNPRHKITKRGQNVTFRCDPISEHNRLYWYRQTLGQGPEFLTYFQNEAQLEKSRLLSDRFSAERPKGSFSTLEIQRTEQGDSAMYLCASRRGYTEAFFGQGTRLTVV.

The chain carries TRBV5-1 and TRBJ2-7, with 7 nucleotides matching TRBD2. With V trimmed by 7 bases and J by 6 bases, 7 bases remained unmatched. The germline V gene has CDR1 SGHRS and CDR2 YFSETQ. The CDR3 runs 12 residues. This CDR3 is CASSWEGREQYF. The CDR3 DNA reads as TGCGCCAGCTCCTGGGAGGGGCGCGAGCAGTACTTC.

V and J are TRBV28 and TRBJ2-7; D gene ambiguous. Germline CDR1 reads MDHEN; CDR2 reads SYDVKM. V lost 6 bases to trimming and J lost 2 bases, with 17 bases between them. The CDR3 runs 15 residues. The CDR3 nucleotides are TGTGCCAGCAGCCCGGTTGGGGTGCCAACCTACGAGCAGTACTTC. It codes for CASSPVGVPTYEQYF.

The chain links TRBV27 to TRBJ1-3; D uncertain. Germline V gene data show CDR1 as MNHEY and CDR2 as SMNVEV (reference sequence). This CDR3 has 15 residues. The V end lost 6 bases, the J end lost 0 bases, and 12 bases lay between the germline ends. The CDR3 nucleotides are TGTGCCAGCAGGCCTAGTGGGGACTCTGGAAACACCATATATTTT. As protein: CASRPSGDSGNTIYF.

The rearrangement links TRBV7-8 to TRBJ2-1; D tentatively fits TRBD1 or TRBD2 (6 bases each). Germline V CDR1 and CDR2: SGHVS, FQNEAQ. V was pared by 3 bases and J by 4 bases, with 22 bases between. The CDR3 sequence is 18 residues long. The CDR3 sequence is CASSLGGLEGWLYNEQFF. CDR3 nucleotides: TGTGCCAGCAGCTTGGGGGGCTTGGAGGGCTGGTTATACAATGAGCAGTTCTTC. Full variable domain (rest looked up from reference TRBV7-8 and TRBJ2-1): GAGVSQSPRYKVAKRGQDVALRCDPISGHVSLFWYQQALGQGPEFLTYFQNEAQLDKSGLPSDRFFAERPEGSVSTLKIQRTQQEDSAVYLCASSLGGLEGWLYNEQFFGPGTRLTVL.

This clone was picked up one time. This chain uses TRBV7-2 with TRBJ1-3; D unclear. This CDR3 region has 12 residues. CDR1 is SGHTA and CDR2 is FQGNSA in the germline V gene. The V end was cut by 3 bases, the J end by 5 bases, with 5 bases between. The CDR3 here is CASSLDRNTIYF. For the CDR3, the DNA is TGTGCCAGCAGCTTGGACCGAAACACCATATATTTT.

This clone was detected a few times. The CDR3 region is CASSMTARGDGYTF. The CDR3 DNA is TGTGCCAGTAGTATGACGGCGAGGGGAGATGGCTACACCTTC. V usage is TRBV19 and J usage is TRBJ1-2, with a tentative D call TRBD1 (5 bases). The length of the CDR3 is 14 residues. The germline V gene encodes CDR1 LNHDA and CDR2 SQIVND (reference sequence). V lost 3 bases to trimming and J lost 6 bases, with 14 bases between them.

This chain joins TRBV7-2 and TRBJ2-7, with 11 bases fitting TRBD1. The CDR3 contains 16 residues. Germline CDR1 reads SGHTA; CDR2 reads FQGNSA. V lost 5 bases, J lost 0 bases, and 6 bases stayed unmatched. The CDR3 DNA reads as TGTGCCAGCAGCACTCTAGGGACAGGGGGCTCCTACGAGCAGTACTTC. It yields the protein CASSTLGTGGSYEQYF.

The chain is built from TRBV19 and TRBJ1-5; perhaps TRBD1 as D (5 bases). Trimming shortened V by 3 bases and J by 3 bases, and 9 bases separated the two germline ends. The CDR3 length is 14 residues. Germline CDR1 LNHDA, CDR2 SQIVND (reference sequence). In DNA form, the CDR3 reads TGTGCCAGTAGTATTCAAGGGGACAATCAGCCCCAGCATTTT. It encodes CASSIQGDNQPQHF.

The V call is TRBV5-1, the J call TRBJ2-5, with D perhaps TRBD1 (6 bases). The DNA end is a closer match to TRBJ2-7, so the J assignment may be wrong. The germline V gene encodes CDR1 SGHRS and CDR2 YFSETQ. The CDR3 contains 14 residues. The CDR3 DNA sequence: TGCGCCAGCACCGTTACAGGGCCCTTCAACGAGCAGTACTTC. This codes for CASTVTGPFNEQYF.

V usage is TRBV30 and J usage is TRBJ2-7; D is possibly TRBD2 (5 bases). CDR3 length: 14 amino acids. Germline lookup yields CDR1 GTSNPN and CDR2 SVGIG (reference sequence). V was cut by 1 base and J by 0 bases, with 10 bases left in between. In DNA, the CDR3 is TGTGCCTGGAGTGCGTCGGGGTCCTCCTACGAGCAGTACTTC. This gives the protein CAWSASGSSYEQYF. Complete variable domain (other parts from reference TRBV30 and TRBJ2-7): SQTIHQWPATLVQPVGSPLSLECTVEGTSNPNLYWYRQAAGRGLQLLFYSVGIGQISSEVPQNLSASRPQDRQFILSSKKLLLSDSGFYLCAWSASGSSYEQYFGPGTRLTVT.

As regards this clone: The junction and the germline gene differ at one end; a read error may be behind it. The genes are TRBV19 and TRBJ2-5, with TRBD2 matching 8 bases. The CDR3 has 15 amino acids. In germline, CDR1 is LNHDA, CDR2 SQIVND (reference sequence). DNA of the CDR3: TGTGCCAGGAGTATGATAGATAGCGGGGTAGAGACCCAGTACTTC. It translates to CARSMIDSGVETQYF. Filled out from reference TRBV19 and TRBJ2-5, the complete variable domain reads DGGITQSPKYLFRKEGQNVTLSCEQNLNHDAMYWYRQDPGQGLRLIYYSQIVNDFQKGDIAEGYSVSREKKESFPLTVTSAQKNPTAFYLCARSMIDSGVETQYFGPGTRLLVL.

The rearrangement joins TRBV18 to TRBJ2-5, with D possibly matching TRBD1 (5 bases). Germline CDR1 reads KGHSH; CDR2 reads LQKENI. The length of the CDR3 is 14 residues. The V end was cut by 7 bases, the J end by 2 bases, with 14 bases between. The CDR3 is CASCLTAGQETQYF. CDR3 bases: TGTGCCAGCTGTCTGACAGCAGGGCAAGAGACCCAGTACTTC. The full variable domain, rest sourced from reference TRBV18 and TRBJ2-5, is NAGVMQNPRHLVRRRGQEARLRCSPMKGHSHVYWYRQLPEEGLKFMVYLQKENIIDESGMPKERFSAEFPKEGPSILRIQQVVRGDSAAYFCASCLTAGQETQYFGPGTRLLVL.

The V call is TRBV6-5, the J call TRBJ1-2, with D maybe TRBD1 (6 bases). The V end was cut by 2 bases, the J end by 3 bases, with 16 bases between. This CDR3 has 16 amino acids. Per germline, CDR1 MNHEY and CDR2 SVGAGI. The CDR3 sequence is CASSYQQGILDYGYTF. Written as DNA, the CDR3 is TGTGCCAGCAGTTACCAACAGGGTATCTTGGACTATGGCTACACCTTC.

V and J are TRBV9 and TRBJ2-1; D is possibly TRBD2 (5 bases). There are 19 residues in the CDR3. The V and J ends lost 4 bases and 0 bases respectively, with 23 bases between them. CDR1 SGDLS and CDR2 YYNGEE come from the germline V gene. The CDR3 DNA follows: TGTGCCAGCAGCCCAGGCGGGCTAGTTTTTTTGCACTCCTACAATGAGCAGTTCTTC. This sequence encodes CASSPGGLVFLHSYNEQFF.

This sequence joins TRBV4-1 and TRBJ1-2; 7 positions match TRBD1. Germline-derived CDR1 and CDR2 are MGHRA and YSYEKL. The trim removed 3 bases at V and 11 bases at J, leaving 3 bases unmatched. The CDR3 is made up of 11 amino acids. The CDR3 sequence: CASSHDRVYTF. Written as DNA, the CDR3 is TGCGCCAGCAGCCACGACAGGGTTTACACCTTC.

The genes are TRBV18 and TRBJ1-2, with TRBD1 identical over 9 bases. Germline V gene sequence: CDR1 KGHSH, CDR2 LQKENI. This CDR3 spans 15 amino acids. The trim removed 3 bases at V and 8 bases at J, leaving 10 bases unmatched. The CDR3: CASSPVSPGQGGYTF. The CDR3 coding sequence is TGTGCCAGCTCACCTGTTAGCCCGGGACAGGGCGGCTACACCTTC. Together with reference TRBV18 and TRBJ1-2, the CDR3 gives the full variable domain: NAGVMQNPRHLVRRRGQEARLRCSPMKGHSHVYWYRQLPEEGLKFMVYLQKENIIDESGMPKERFSAEFPKEGPSILRIQQVVRGDSAAYFCASSPVSPGQGGYTFGSGTRLTVV.

The chain joins TRBV7-8 to TRBJ2-5; tentative D call: TRBD1 (5 bases). Deletions cut 3 bases from V and 4 bases from J, with 21 bases between. Per germline, CDR1 SGHVS and CDR2 FQNEAQ. The CDR3 loop spans 17 amino acids. CDR3 coding DNA: TGTGCCAGCAGCTTTCGTTTTGTGGCAGGGAACAGAGAGACCCAGTACTTC. This translates into CASSFRFVAGNRETQYF.

This clone was counted a single time. V is TRBV5-6 and J is TRBJ2-5; D is perhaps TRBD2 (5 bases). Near its end, the DNA agrees better with TRBJ2-7, so the J call may be wrong. CDR3 length equals 13 residues. Germline V CDR1 and CDR2: SGHDT, YYEEEE. The CDR3 bases are TGTGCCAGCAGCTTCGGGGTTCCGAACGAGCAGTACTTC. As protein: CASSFGVPNEQYF.